The 20 T cell receptor beta chains presented below share a single source sample, sequenced in a study of T cells after yellow fever vaccination. TCRdb re-called the 5' RACE reads through MiXCR, storing one row per CDR3 protein. The sample has hundreds of thousands of distinct CDR3 sequences, 13% seen once. Source: PBMCs, taken on the day of the yellow fever booster vaccination. The receptors originated from a man between 25 and 39 years old who received the YFV17D yellow fever vaccine.

This clonotype has only a few counts. The chain combines TRBV25-1 with TRBJ2-7; TRBD2 matches at 7 bases. Germline CDR1 and CDR2: MGHDK and SYGVNS. Trimming took 5 bases from V and 0 from J; bases not matched to a gene: 4. CDR3 length: 14 residues. Written as DNA, the CDR3 is TGTGCCAGCAGTCTAAGCGGGATCTCCTACGAGCAGTACTTC. Its protein product is CASSLSGISYEQYF.

This clonotype showed up just a few times. One end of the junction varies from germline; a read error may be responsible. V usage is TRBV3-1 and J usage is TRBJ2-5; unclear D gene. CDR1 is LGHDT, CDR2 YNNKEL, per germline (reference sequence). The CDR3 sequence is 13 residues long. The CDR3 region is CASSQGPDRMVDF. CDR3 nucleotide sequence: TGTGCCAGCAGCCAAGGTCCCGACCGGATGGTGGACTTC.

This clonotype was recorded a few times. The chain carries TRBV5-6 and TRBJ2-3, with 11 bases that match TRBD2. The CDR3 has 18 residues. Germline lookup yields CDR1 SGHDT and CDR2 YYEEEE. J gave up 2 bases and V 4 bases, and 12 bases lay outside the gene matches. The CDR3 reads CASSPIAGGTKFTDTQYF. CDR3 sequence (DNA): TGTGCCAGCAGCCCAATAGCGGGAGGGACAAAATTCACAGATACGCAGTATTTT.

This chain links TRBV20-1 with TRBJ2-4, with TRBD2 matching over 9 bases. The CDR3 consists of 15 residues. Germline assignment: CDR1 DFQATT and CDR2 SNEGSKA (reference sequence). After removal of 4 bases from V and 9 bases from J, the junction contained 13 bases not matched to a gene. The CDR3 DNA reads TGCAGTGCTAAGTACCCCGGGACTAGCAGTATCATTCAGTACTTC. It yields the protein CSAKYPGTSSIIQYF.

A few counts support this clonotype. In nucleotides, the CDR3 is TGTGCCAGCAGCGTAGCAGAAAGGCGGGAGCAGTTCTTC. It yields the protein CASSVAERREQFF. This rearrangement joins TRBV9 to TRBJ2-1; D unresolved. Trimming removed 0 bases from V and 10 bases from J, with 11 bases in between. This CDR3 spans 13 amino acids. In germline, CDR1 is SGDLS, CDR2 YYNGEE.

This clonotype was seen a few times. The gene calls are TRBV15 and TRBJ2-7, with a possible D match to TRBD2 (5 bases). The germline gives CDR1 LNHNV, CDR2 YYDKDF (reference sequence). V lost 6 bases, J lost 2 bases, and 11 bases lay in between. This CDR3 contains 13 residues. The CDR3 DNA is TGTGCCACCAGAGCTGGACTGGCCTACGAGCAGTACTTC. It specifies CATRAGLAYEQYF.

This clonotype was observed a few times. V usage is TRBV5-1 and J usage is TRBJ2-1; D may be TRBD2 (6 bases). Germline assignment: CDR1 SGHRS and CDR2 YFSETQ. Trimming pared 3 bases from V and 0 bases from J, leaving 10 bases between. This CDR3 is 15 amino acids long. CDR3: CASSSRLGSYNEQFF. The CDR3 DNA sequence: TGCGCCAGCAGCTCGCGACTAGGCTCCTACAATGAGCAGTTCTTC.

J is TRBJ2-3 and V is TRBV30, with D possibly TRBD2 on 6 matching bases. V lost 4 bases to trimming and J lost 2 bases, with 10 bases between them. Germline-derived CDR1 and CDR2 are GTSNPN and SVGIG (reference sequence). This CDR3 is built from 13 residues. The CDR3 protein is CAWTSVYTDTQYF. CDR3 sequence (DNA): TGTGCCTGGACTAGCGTCTACACAGATACGCAGTATTTT.

A few counts support this clonotype. The rearrangement joins TRBV19 to TRBJ2-3, with 7 bases identical to TRBD2. CDR1 and CDR2 (germline): LNHDA, SQIVND (reference sequence). V trimming: 6 bases; J trimming: 3 bases; junction bases outside the gene matches: 9. The CDR3 runs 15 residues. The CDR3, as DNA: TGTGCCAGTAGGCCCCGGCTAGCGGTGACAGATACGCAGTATTTT. Translating it yields CASRPRLAVTDTQYF.

This clonotype was recorded a few times. J is TRBJ2-1 and V is TRBV24-1, with 8 nucleotides matching TRBD2. CDR3 size: 14 residues. Germline CDR1 reads KGHDR; CDR2 reads SFDVKD. The J segment lost 10 bases and the V segment lost 3 bases, leaving 7 bases of the junction unmatched. For the CDR3, the DNA is TGTGCCACCAGTGATACTAGCGGACCTTTGGAGCAGTTCTTC. This gives the protein CATSDTSGPLEQFF.

The sample holds a few counts of this clonotype. The chain combines TRBV12-3 or TRBV12-4 with TRBJ1-5, with D perhaps matching TRBD1 (5 bases). This CDR3 contains 15 residues. Trimming shortened V by 3 bases and J by 5 bases, and 14 bases separated the two germline ends. The CDR3 protein is CASSFSGAGDQPQHF. The DNA for the CDR3 is TGTGCCAGCAGTTTTTCGGGCGCGGGGGATCAGCCCCAGCATTTT.

V gene TRBV5-5 combines with J gene TRBJ2-3; the D gene is possibly TRBD1 (6 bases). The V gene lost 5 bases and the J gene lost 1 base, with 14 bases spanning the gap. Per germline, CDR1 SGHKS and CDR2 YYEKEE (reference sequence). The CDR3 extends over 15 amino acids. The CDR3 loop reads CASSAGTSGTDTQYF. CDR3 in DNA: TGTGCCAGCAGTGCAGGGACATCCGGCACAGATACGCAGTATTTT.

The chain uses TRBV7-2 and TRBJ2-5; D call uncertain. Germline V gene sequence: CDR1 SGHTA, CDR2 FQGNSA. The ends were cut back, 6 bases at V and 7 bases at J, with 9 bases in the middle. The CDR3 runs 11 residues. CDR3 loop: CASSRPGTQYF. The CDR3 nucleotides read TGTGCCAGCAGTCGTCCGGGGACCCAGTACTTC.

This clonotype has a handful of counts. This chain links TRBV6-5 with TRBJ2-7, with D hard to call. Trimming took off 3 bases at V and 6 bases at J, with 6 bases between the two ends. The CDR3 is 11 residues long. Looked up from germline, CDR1 is MNHEY and CDR2 is SVGAGI. CDR3 in DNA: TGTGCCAGCAGTTATCGGCGCGAGCAGTACTTC. This encodes CASSYRREQYF.

The V gene is TRBV7-8, the J gene TRBJ1-6; weak D call: TRBD1 (5 bases). This CDR3 has 14 residues. The V gene's germline CDR1 is SGHVS and CDR2 FQNEAQ. Between the trimmed V and J ends, which lost 5 bases and 10 bases, there was a span of 15 bases. CDR3 DNA sequence: TGTGCCAGCAGCCCGCTCCGGGGGAACTCACCCCTCCACTTT. Amino acids: CASSPLRGNSPLHF.

This clonotype was seen more than once but under ten times. The chain recombines TRBV7-2 with TRBJ2-3, with a weak D call TRBD1 (5 bases). Germline lookup yields CDR1 SGHTA and CDR2 FQGNSA. This CDR3 is 15 amino acids long. The V and J ends lost 6 bases and 6 bases respectively, with 19 bases between them. For the CDR3, the DNA is TGTGCCAGCAGTAGGACAAACTCTAGAGCCGATACGCAGTATTTT. It yields the protein CASSRTNSRADTQYF. Filled out from reference TRBV7-2 and TRBJ2-3, the complete variable domain reads GAGVSQSPSNKVTEKGKDVELRCDPISGHTALYWYRQSLGQGLEFLIYFQGNSAPDKSGLPSDRFSAERTGGSVSTLTIQRTQQEDSAVYLCASSRTNSRADTQYFGPGTRLTVL.

This clonotype appeared a few times. The genes are TRBV5-1 and TRBJ2-7, with 7 nucleotides matching TRBD1. The trim removed 6 bases at V and 3 bases at J, leaving 9 bases unmatched. There are 14 residues in the CDR3. CDR1 and CDR2 (germline): SGHRS, YFSETQ. CDR3 sequence: CASTLSGGSYEQYF. CDR3 DNA sequence: TGCGCCAGCACCCTCTCAGGGGGAAGCTACGAGCAGTACTTC.

The V gene is TRBV5-1, the J gene TRBJ1-1, with 8 nucleotides matching TRBD1. The V and J ends lost 4 bases and 4 bases, in that order; junction bases with no gene match: 3. Germline V CDR1 and CDR2: SGHRS, YFSETQ. The CDR3 length is 13 residues. CDR3 DNA sequence: TGCGCCAGCAGCCCGACAGGGGCCACTGAAGCTTTCTTT. Translation: CASSPTGATEAFF.

J is TRBJ1-4 and V is TRBV7-8; D unclear. Between the trimmed V and J ends, which lost 6 bases and 0 bases, there was a span of 14 bases. Per germline, CDR1 SGHVS and CDR2 FQNEAQ. The CDR3 contains 16 residues. The DNA of the CDR3 is TGTGCCAGCAGACTCGACACTTCAGCAACTAATGAAAAACTGTTTTTT. This translates into CASRLDTSATNEKLFF.

This rearrangement joins TRBV9 to TRBJ2-5; TRBD2 matches at 10 bases. The CDR3 runs to 16 residues. From germline, CDR1 is SGDLS and CDR2 YYNGEE. Trimming cost V 0 bases and J 0 bases; bases outside gene matches: 2. In DNA, the CDR3 is TGTGCCAGCAGCGTAGCAAGCGGGAGGGACCAAGAGACCCAGTACTTC. Encoded protein: CASSVASGRDQETQYF.